The source of this TCR beta chain is a study of T cells in women clearing cervical HPV infection. For the study at large: For cases, blood was sampled a median about 140 days after lesion detection, interquartile range roughly 80 to 220 days. HLA type could not be excluded as a confounder. Regarding the study as a whole: TRBV6-7 abundance was lower in cases than controls (about 0.099% versus 0.16%).

CDR3 size: 14 residues. V shed 3 bases and J 6 bases; nucleotides not matched to a gene: 8. Germline lookup yields CDR1 SNHLY and CDR2 FYNNEI. Details on this clone: The antigen is not known. The read gets to within 3 residues of the CDR3 end, and the germline J gene fills in the rest.

Average input was roughly 1,200 ng genomic DNA for immunoSEQ TCR beta CDR3 amplification. Profiled with immunoSEQ multiplex PCR; TCRdb holds only in-frame clones, not every one. The sample table includes about 14,000 clones. This receptor was obtained from a woman aged 18-70 years with a cervical HPV16 infection that either progressed to CIN3+ or cleared (not recorded which). This chain connects TRBV2 to TRBJ2-7, with 7 bases that match TRBD1. Sample: blood buffy coat. The CDR3 loop reads CASSEERGRGEQYF. The CDR3 bases that were read are TGTGCCAGCAGTGAGGAAAGGGGGCGAGGCGAG.